These 32 T cell receptor beta chains originate from one sample sequenced in a study of T cells in Graves' hyperthyroidism and ophthalmopathy. The CDR3 regions of TCR beta were amplified from RNA transcripts. TCR CDR3 underwent first-round RT-PCR with the HTBI primer set. TCRdb reprocessed the multiplex PCR reads via MiXCR and lists one record per CDR3 protein. The table includes roughly 24,000 distinct CDR3 sequences, around 40% detected once. The specimen was blood. These receptors all come from a woman aged 30 to 39 with Graves' hyperthyroidism.

This clonotype occurred many times. This chain's CDR3 is CAGAWAMKAFF. Written as DNA, the CDR3 is TGTGCGGGGGCTTGGGCCATGAAAGCTTTCTTT. The chain has TRBV30 and TRBJ1-1, with D perhaps TRBD1 (6 bases). The germline V gene encodes CDR1 GTSNPN and CDR2 SVGIG (reference sequence). The CDR3 has 11 amino acids.

This clonotype was observed once. This may be a read error: a much more frequent sequence differs by one nucleotide. This is likely a read error, given that the CDR3 carries no conserved phenylalanine or tryptophan at its end. Here the CDR3 reads CASSLWTSGRVKTQYC. CDR3 nucleotide sequence: TGTGCCAGCAGCCTCTGGACTAGCGGGAGAGTAAAGACCCAGTACTGC. The chain links TRBV3-1 to TRBJ2-5; 13 bases are a match to TRBD2. CDR3 length: 16 residues. V shed 4 bases, J shed 6 bases, and the junction held 8 bases outside the gene matches. CDR1 and CDR2 from the germline V gene are LGHDT and YNNKEL (reference sequence).

This clonotype ranks as medium-sized. The chain joins TRBV19 to TRBJ2-3, with a tentative D call TRBD2 (6 bases). This CDR3 contains 13 residues. Germline lookup yields CDR1 LNHDA and CDR2 SQIVND (reference sequence). Trimming pared 10 bases from V and 1 base from J, leaving 12 bases between. CDR3 sequence: CATRLGGTDTQYF. In DNA, the CDR3 is TGTGCCACCCGACTAGGGGGCACAGATACGCAGTATTTT.

The V call is TRBV5-1, the J call TRBJ1-4; TRBD1 agrees at 7 bases. CDR3 length: 14 amino acids. Losses at the gene ends were 0 bases for V and 14 bases for J; bases not matched to a gene: 10. Germline CDR1 SGHRS, CDR2 YFSETQ. The CDR3 protein is CASSLGRQGGKLFF. CDR3 DNA: TGCGCCAGCAGCTTGGGAAGACAGGGAGGAAAGCTGTTTTTT.

By share, this clonotype ranks as medium-sized. The chain links TRBV20-1 to TRBJ2-7; 7 bases map to TRBD2. V shed 5 bases, J shed 0 bases, and the junction held 4 bases outside the gene matches. This CDR3 is 13 amino acids long. Looked up from germline, CDR1 is DFQATT and CDR2 is SNEGSKA (reference sequence). CDR3 sequence: CSAGWGGSYEQYF. The CDR3 nucleotides are TGCAGTGCTGGCTGGGGGGGCTCCTACGAGCAGTACTTC.

Only a few counts were recorded for this clonotype. The chain carries TRBV3-1 and TRBJ2-7, with 12 nucleotides matching TRBD2. Germline V gives CDR1 LGHDT, CDR2 YNNKEL (reference sequence). The CDR3 covers 17 residues. V trimming: 0 bases; J trimming: 3 bases; junction bases outside the gene matches: 6. The CDR3 loop is CASSQDLVLAGGYEQYF. CDR3 DNA sequence: TGTGCCAGCAGCCAAGATCTGGTACTAGCGGGAGGCTACGAGCAGTACTTC.

The chain employs TRBV11-3 and TRBJ2-1; 10 nucleotides agree with TRBD2. The CDR3 has 13 amino acids. Trimming cost V 5 bases and J 15 bases; bases outside gene matches: 10. CDR1 and CDR2 from the germline V gene are SGHNT and YENEEA. CDR3 DNA: TGTGCCAGCAGCACCCTAGCGGGAGAAGTGCGGTTCTTC. Translating it yields CASSTLAGEVRFF. Variable domain in full (rest from reference TRBV11-3 and TRBJ2-1): EAGVVQSPRYKIIEKKQPVAFWCNPISGHNTLYWYLQNLGQGPELLIRYENEEAVDDSQLPKDRFSAERLKGVDSTLKIQPAELGDSAVYLCASSTLAGEVRFFGPGTRLTVL.

To note about this clonotype: A read error may account for a junction end that differs from germline. The chain carries TRBV11-3 and TRBJ2-5; TRBD2 agrees at 8 bases. Germline values: CDR1 SGHNT, CDR2 YENEEA. The CDR3 sequence is 15 residues long. CDR3 sequence reads: CATSTRTSGSSAQYF. CDR3 coding DNA: TGTGCCACCAGCACCCGGACCAGCGGGAGTTCGGCCCAGTACTTC.

This clonotype was recorded at least ten times. The rearrangement joins TRBV5-1 to TRBJ1-2, with D possibly TRBD1 on 5 matching bases. The germline V gene encodes CDR1 SGHRS and CDR2 YFSETQ. The CDR3 runs to 16 residues. Trimming took off 3 bases at V and 2 bases at J, with 17 bases between the two ends. DNA of the CDR3: TGCGCCAGCAGCTCGGCACTAGGGGTATTCAACTATGGCTACACCTTC. Its translation: CASSSALGVFNYGYTF.

The J gene is TRBJ2-5, the V gene TRBV6-5; 9 bases map to TRBD2. Germline V gene data show CDR1 as MNHEY and CDR2 as SVGAGI. V was clipped by 0 bases and J by 0 bases; unmatched bases: 11. This CDR3 spans 19 amino acids. The CDR3 reads CASSYSSLGSGRYQETQYF. The DNA of the CDR3 is TGTGCCAGCAGTTACTCCTCACTTGGGAGCGGGAGGTACCAAGAGACCCAGTACTTC.

By frequency in the sample, this clonotype is medium-sized. The CDR3 coding sequence is TGCAGTGCTAGAGATGATGACAGGCCCTCTAGAGCCCAGCATTTT. It translates to CSARDDDRPSRAQHF. V is TRBV20-1 and J is TRBJ1-5, with D maybe TRBD1 (6 bases). This CDR3 comprises 15 residues. Germline V gives CDR1 DFQATT, CDR2 SNEGSKA (reference sequence). V was cut by 0 bases and J by 11 bases, with 20 bases left in between.

The table lists this clonotype with a count of one. The chain employs TRBV14 and TRBJ2-3, with 11 bases lining up with TRBD2. The V segment lost 3 bases and the J segment 14 bases; nucleotides outside the gene matches: 7. Germline V gene sequence: CDR1 SGHDN, CDR2 FVKESK. The CDR3 extends over 13 amino acids. The DNA for the CDR3 is TGTGCCAGCAGCCACACTAGCGGGAGCTGTGGGTATTTT. Translation gives CASSHTSGSCGYF. Complete variable domain (other parts from reference TRBV14 and TRBJ2-3): EAGVTQFPSHSVIEKGQTVTLRCDPISGHDNLYWYRRVMGKEIKFLLHFVKESKQDESGMPNNRFLAERTGGTYSTLKVQPAELEDSGVYFCASSHTSGSCGYFGPGTRLTVL.

This clonotype was counted many times. The chain has TRBV5-1 and TRBJ2-3, with 11 bases aligning to TRBD2. Trimming took 4 bases from V and 6 from J; bases not matched to a gene: 4. Germline CDR1 SGHRS, CDR2 YFSETQ. This CDR3 has 14 amino acids. The CDR3 nucleotides are TGCGCCAGCAGCGCGACTAGCGGGACCGATACGCAGTATTTT. Protein product: CASSATSGTDTQYF.

By its share, this clonotype is medium-sized. As DNA, the CDR3 is TGTGCCAGCAGCCCACAGGTCTATAATTCACCCCTCCACTTT. The encoded protein is CASSPQVYNSPLHF. The chain combines TRBV7-9 with TRBJ1-6; perhaps TRBD1 as D (5 bases). Per germline, CDR1 SEHNR and CDR2 FQNEAQ (reference sequence). This CDR3 has 14 residues. Trimming left V 5 bases short and J 3 bases short, with 8 bases between. The whole variable domain, filled in from reference TRBV7-9 and TRBJ1-6, reads DTGVSQNPRHKITKRGQNVTFRCDPISEHNRLYWYRQTLGQGPEFLTYFQNEAQLEKSRLLSDRFSAERPKGSFSTLEIQRTEQGDSAMYLCASSPQVYNSPLHFGNGTRLTVT.

The chain joins TRBV19 to TRBJ2-3; D call uncertain. CDR1 LNHDA and CDR2 SQIVND come from the germline V gene (reference sequence). V gave up 5 bases and J gave up 11 bases, with 11 bases separating them. This CDR3 comprises 11 residues. This CDR3 reads CASSYYNEQYF. The DNA of the CDR3 is TGTGCCAGTAGTTACTACAATGAGCAGTATTTT.

As for this clonotype: One junction end does not reproduce the germline sequence, and a read error may be involved. The chain recombines TRBV5-1 with TRBJ1-1; D is possibly TRBD1 (6 bases). Germline lookup yields CDR1 SGHRS and CDR2 YFSETQ. This CDR3 has 13 residues. The CDR3 DNA is TGCGCCAGCAGCCCCGGTGGGGGCACTGCAGCTTTCTTT. Amino acids: CASSPGGGTAAFF.

This clonotype was seen repeatedly, ten times or more. This sequence may be a read error, since a much larger clone differs from it by one base. V gene TRBV7-9 combines with J gene TRBJ2-2, with 8 nucleotides matching TRBD2. After removal of 3 bases from V and 6 bases from J, the junction contained 3 bases not matched to a gene. Germline V gene sequence: CDR1 SEHNR, CDR2 FQNEAQ (reference sequence). The CDR3 is 14 residues long. DNA of the CDR3: TGTGCCAGCAGCTTCGGGGGGGTCGCCGGGGAGCTGTTTTTT. It yields the protein CASSFGGVAGELFF. Using reference TRBV7-9 and TRBJ2-2 for the parts outside the CDR3, the full variable domain is DTGVSQNPRHKITKRGQNVTFRCDPISEHNRLYWYRQTLGQGPEFLTYFQNEAQLEKSRLLSDRFSAERPKGSFSTLEIQRTEQGDSAMYLCASSFGGVAGELFFGEGSRLTVL.

The V and J genes are TRBV19 and TRBJ1-2, with D tentatively TRBD1 (5 bases). Per germline, CDR1 LNHDA and CDR2 SQIVND (reference sequence). The CDR3 loop spans 14 amino acids. V was clipped by 5 bases and J by 2 bases, with 12 bases between them. The CDR3 bases are TGTGCCAGTAGTTTTCAGGGACGCAACTATGGCTACACCTTC. Translating it yields CASSFQGRNYGYTF.

This clonotype was counted at least ten times. The chain has TRBV5-1 and TRBJ2-2; the D call may be TRBD1 or TRBD2 (6 bases each). The CDR3 consists of 16 residues. CDR1 and CDR2 from the germline V gene are SGHRS and YFSETQ. The ends were cut back, 4 bases at V and 5 bases at J, with 18 bases in the middle. Here the CDR3 reads CASSVGDGGGTGELFF. The CDR3 bases are TGCGCCAGCAGCGTTGGTGACGGGGGCGGAACCGGGGAGCTGTTTTTT. Filled out from reference TRBV5-1 and TRBJ2-2, the complete variable domain reads KAGVTQTPRYLIKTRGQQVTLSCSPISGHRSVSWYQQTPGQGLQFLFEYFSETQRNKGNFPGRFSGRQFSNSRSEMNVSTLELGDSALYLCASSVGDGGGTGELFFGEGSRLTVL.

About this clonotype itself: Here the CDR3 omits its conserved ending phenylalanine or tryptophan, so a read error is the likely source. The CDR3 DNA sequence: TGTGCCAGCAGCTCGAGTCGAGCGGGAGGGGGCAATGAGCAGTTCTCC. This encodes CASSSSRAGGGNEQFS. The gene calls are TRBV11-2 and TRBJ2-1; 10 bases line up with TRBD2. Trimming at V came to 4 bases and at J to 6 bases, leaving 9 bases not matched to a gene. The germline V gene has CDR1 SGHAT and CDR2 FQNNGV. The CDR3 has 16 residues.

This clonotype was seen at least ten times. J is TRBJ2-7 and V is TRBV5-1; D gene unclear. The germline V gene has CDR1 SGHRS and CDR2 YFSETQ. V lost 7 bases to trimming and J lost 0 bases, with 14 bases between them. CDR3 length: 14 amino acids. CDR3 residues: CASGSQPDSYEQYF. The CDR3 nucleotides are TGCGCCAGCGGGTCCCAACCCGACTCCTACGAGCAGTACTTC. The entire variable domain, with the rest obtained from reference TRBV5-1 and TRBJ2-7, is as follows: KAGVTQTPRYLIKTRGQQVTLSCSPISGHRSVSWYQQTPGQGLQFLFEYFSETQRNKGNFPGRFSGRQFSNSRSEMNVSTLELGDSALYLCASGSQPDSYEQYFGPGTRLTVT.

As concerns this clonotype: Because the CDR3's place on the DNA is in doubt, the DNA is left out and the CDR3 is given as listed by TCRdb. The CDR3: CASRSGASYGYTFGSGTQYF. J is TRBJ2-5 and V is TRBV2. Inclusive of both ends, the CDR3 amounts to 20 amino acids. Germline V gene data show CDR1 as SNHLY and CDR2 as FYNNEI.

Many counts were recorded for this clonotype. This chain uses TRBV20-1 with TRBJ2-6, with D perhaps matching TRBD2 (5 bases). In germline, CDR1 is DFQATT, CDR2 SNEGSKA (reference sequence). This CDR3 has 16 residues. The V end lost 1 base, the J end lost 1 base, and 11 bases lay between the germline ends. The chain's CDR3 is CSARAHGESGANVLTF. The CDR3 nucleotides are TGCAGTGCTAGAGCCCATGGGGAGTCTGGGGCCAACGTCCTGACTTTC.

The chain carries TRBV7-2 and TRBJ1-5, with 12 bases matching TRBD1. The CDR3 covers 14 residues. The germline V gene has CDR1 SGHTA and CDR2 FQGNSA. Trimming took 3 bases from V and 6 from J; bases not matched to a gene: 0. CDR3 residues: CASSLGQGAQPQHF. CDR3 sequence (DNA): TGTGCCAGCAGCTTGGGACAGGGGGCTCAGCCCCAGCATTTT.

The chain links TRBV18 to TRBJ2-7; the match to TRBD1 covers 7 bases. There are 15 residues in the CDR3. Germline values: CDR1 KGHSH, CDR2 LQKENI. Trimming removed 0 bases from V and 2 bases from J; junction bases left unmatched: 4. For the CDR3, the DNA is TGTGCCAGCTCACCACCCGGGACAGCTACCTACGAGCAGTACTTC. Amino acid sequence: CASSPPGTATYEQYF.

Sample share makes this clonotype medium-sized. J is TRBJ2-1 and V is TRBV7-3, with 7 bases matching TRBD1. CDR1 and CDR2 (germline): SGHTA, FQGTGA. This CDR3 spans 14 amino acids. The V and J ends lost 6 bases and 1 base, in that order; junction bases with no gene match: 3. This CDR3 reads CASSPDRSYNEQFF. The CDR3 DNA is TGTGCCAGCAGTCCGGACAGGTCCTACAATGAGCAGTTCTTC.

This clonotype was seen many times. This rearrangement joins TRBV5-1 to TRBJ2-7, with unresolved D. V shed 4 bases and J shed 2 bases, with 19 bases lying between them. CDR3 length: 16 residues. Germline V gene data show CDR1 as SGHRS and CDR2 as YFSETQ. In DNA form, the CDR3 reads TGCGCCAGCAGCCCCCTTCGGTCTAATGGACCCTACGAGCAGTACTTC. It yields the protein CASSPLRSNGPYEQYF. Variable domain in full (rest from reference TRBV5-1 and TRBJ2-7): KAGVTQTPRYLIKTRGQQVTLSCSPISGHRSVSWYQQTPGQGLQFLFEYFSETQRNKGNFPGRFSGRQFSNSRSEMNVSTLELGDSALYLCASSPLRSNGPYEQYFGPGTRLTVT.

The table lists this clonotype with many counts. The chain uses TRBV5-1 and TRBJ2-7, with D hard to call. Trimming left V 5 bases short and J 0 bases short, with 18 bases between. The CDR3 runs 16 residues. Germline CDR1 reads SGHRS; CDR2 reads YFSETQ. The CDR3 sequence: CASSPAGDFTSYEQYF. The CDR3 region has the DNA TGCGCCAGCAGTCCAGCCGGAGACTTTACCTCCTACGAGCAGTACTTC.

This clonotype was seen ten or more times. The rearrangement joins TRBV4-1 to TRBJ2-3, with D tentatively TRBD1 (5 bases). CDR1 and CDR2 (germline): MGHRA, YSYEKL. Between the trimmed V and J ends, which lost 1 base and 4 bases, there was a span of 18 bases. The CDR3 has 17 residues. This chain's CDR3 is CASSQAFGQGVPDTQYF. CDR3 DNA sequence: TGCGCCAGCAGCCAAGCGTTCGGGCAGGGTGTCCCAGATACGCAGTATTTT.

The chain links TRBV24-1 to TRBJ1-2; TRBD1 matches at 7 bases. The CDR3 sequence is 17 residues long. Per germline, CDR1 KGHDR and CDR2 SFDVKD. Germline trimming cut 2 bases from V and 4 bases from J; bases unmatched to any gene: 12. The CDR3 region has the DNA TGTGCCACCAGTGATTCACTAGCGGGAGGGACAGCCTATGGCTACACCTTC. Translating gives CATSDSLAGGTAYGYTF.

This clonotype was seen only a few times. The chain has TRBV3-1 and TRBJ2-7; 9 bases match TRBD1. The germline V gene encodes CDR1 LGHDT and CDR2 YNNKEL (reference sequence). The CDR3 consists of 17 residues. Unmatched junction bases numbered 13, after V lost 3 bases and J lost 4 bases. DNA for the CDR3: TGTGCCAGCAGCCATTATACAGGGGGCGCGGGGAGATACGAGCAGTACTTC. Protein: CASSHYTGGAGRYEQYF.

Many counts were recorded for this clonotype. This chain uses TRBV11-2 with TRBJ1-2; D is unclear. CDR3 size: 15 residues. CDR1 and CDR2 (germline): SGHAT, FQNNGV. V was trimmed by 2 bases and J by 3 bases, leaving 13 bases between them. The CDR3 reads CASSLSSIPDYGYTF. In DNA form, the CDR3 reads TGTGCCAGCAGCTTATCTTCGATTCCGGACTATGGCTACACCTTC. Supplemented by reference TRBV11-2 and TRBJ1-2, the full variable domain reads EAGVAQSPRYKIIEKRQSVAFWCNPISGHATLYWYQQILGQGPKLLIQFQNNGVVDDSQLPKDRFSAERLKGVDSTLKIQPAKLEDSAVYLCASSLSSIPDYGYTFGSGTRLTVV.